This TCR beta chain was captured by sequencing in a study of cytomegalovirus exposure and HLA in healthy donors (dated by TCRdb to between 2016 and 2019). Background for the entire study: According to a later analysis, one platform produced both the roughly 120 validation repertoires and the 550 to 800 repertoires of the first cohort. High-throughput TCR immunosequencing, statistical association of individual TCRs with disease status, and machine learning were combined to predict cytomegalovirus infection status. The study aimed to test whether cataloging public T cell receptors could reveal signatures of past pathogen exposure. Along with the approximately 700-subject first cohort, a separate validation cohort of over a hundred different subjects was used.

Separate from the approximately 700-subject first cohort, the validation cohort of some 130 subjects was the group to which the donors belonged. About this clone: Its cognate antigen has yet to be identified. No base qualities exist here, and no much larger clone lies one base off it.

The library was made by the immunoSEQ multiplex PCR assay. Per the original workflow: A statistical classification framework was developed to diagnose cytomegalovirus status using the catalog of TCR beta chain sequences. Here the immuneACCESS table is served through TCRdb, limited to in-frame sequences with V and J called. Missing clones are a known gap in these copies; in checked studies unresolved V genes cover under half, and the rest lacks a known reason. V and J calls and clone size are copied from that table; D and trimming were computed from the DNA. The sample table shows around 200,000 clones, and around nine tenths are seen once. 2.9% of the sample is in the top ten clones. Study-wide conclusions, independent of this receptor: A later analysis had no HLA typing for the validation cohort, so co-occurrence there was scored across all 120 repertoires. In a later analysis, TCRs clustered in the first cohort were found to also tend to co-occur in the 100 to 150 validation repertoires, with 90% to 95% of cluster scores above 0. The authors suggested that the approach could potentially be generalized to other disease states and immunological phenotypes. In both the original and validation cohorts, the classifier was reported to diagnose cytomegalovirus status with high specificity and sensitivity. In the study, around 160 TCR beta chains were listed as associated with cytomegalovirus. Across donors, most TCR sequences were observed very rarely, whereas some public TCRs were present in many individuals. In vitro tests confirmed that a few of the cytomegalovirus-associated TCR beta chains recognize cytomegalovirus antigens.

V drops 1 base and J drops 1 base, leaving 6 bases in between. The germline V gene yields SGHRS for CDR1 and YFSETQ for CDR2. CDR3 length: 13 amino acids, cysteine to phenylalanine. Just the 39-base CDR3 DNA is kept, in frame starting at base 1. Sequencing was performed on PBMCs. The origin of this receptor is a woman between 18 and 29 years old in good health and CMV-seronegative. The rearrangement joined TRBV5-1 to TRBJ2-7; D gene: possibly TRBD1, on 6 matching bases. The DNA sequence is as follows: TGCGCCAGCAGCTTGCAGGGGTCCTACGAGCAGTACTTC. It specifies CASSLQGSYEQYF.